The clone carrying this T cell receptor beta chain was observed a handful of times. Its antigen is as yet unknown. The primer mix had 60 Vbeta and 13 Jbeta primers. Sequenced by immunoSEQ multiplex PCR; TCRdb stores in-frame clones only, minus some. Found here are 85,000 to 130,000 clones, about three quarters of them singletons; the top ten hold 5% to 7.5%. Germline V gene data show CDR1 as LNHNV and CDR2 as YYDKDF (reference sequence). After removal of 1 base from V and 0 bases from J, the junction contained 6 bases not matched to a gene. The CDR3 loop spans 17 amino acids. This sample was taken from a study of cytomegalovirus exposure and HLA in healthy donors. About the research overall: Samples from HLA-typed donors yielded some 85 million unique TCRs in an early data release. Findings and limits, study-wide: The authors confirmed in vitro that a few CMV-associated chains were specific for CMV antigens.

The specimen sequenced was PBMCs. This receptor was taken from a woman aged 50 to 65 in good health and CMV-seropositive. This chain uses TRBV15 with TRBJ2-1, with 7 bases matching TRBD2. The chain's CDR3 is CATSRALGGSSYNEQFF. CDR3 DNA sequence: TGTGCCACCAGCAGAGCCTTGGGGGGGTCCTCCTACAATGAGCAGTTCTTC.